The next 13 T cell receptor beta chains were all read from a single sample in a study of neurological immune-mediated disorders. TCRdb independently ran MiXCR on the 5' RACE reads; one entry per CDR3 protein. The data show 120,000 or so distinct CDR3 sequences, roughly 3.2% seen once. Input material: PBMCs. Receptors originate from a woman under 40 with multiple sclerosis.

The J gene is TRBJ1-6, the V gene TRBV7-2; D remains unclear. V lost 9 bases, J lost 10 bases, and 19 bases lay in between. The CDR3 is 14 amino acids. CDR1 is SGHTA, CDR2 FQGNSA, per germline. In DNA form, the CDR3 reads TGTGCCAGTCTAAGGGCAACGACTGGATCACCCCTCCACTTT. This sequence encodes CASLRATTGSPLHF.

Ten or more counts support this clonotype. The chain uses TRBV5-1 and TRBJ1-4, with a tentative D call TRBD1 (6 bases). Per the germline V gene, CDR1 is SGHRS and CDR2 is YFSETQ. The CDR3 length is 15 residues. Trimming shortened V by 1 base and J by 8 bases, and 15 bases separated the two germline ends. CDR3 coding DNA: TGCGCCAGCAGCTTGTGGGGTCGACAGGAAGAAAAACTGTTTTTT. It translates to CASSLWGRQEEKLFF.

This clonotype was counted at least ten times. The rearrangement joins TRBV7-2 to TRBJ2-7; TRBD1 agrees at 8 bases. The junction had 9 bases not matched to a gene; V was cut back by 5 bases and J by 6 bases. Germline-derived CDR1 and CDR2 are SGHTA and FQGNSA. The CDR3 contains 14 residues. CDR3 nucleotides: TGTGCCAGCAGCCAACAGGGGGGCGTCCTCGAGCAGTACTTC. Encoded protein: CASSQQGGVLEQYF. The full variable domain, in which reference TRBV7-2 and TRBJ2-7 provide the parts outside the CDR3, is GAGVSQSPSNKVTEKGKDVELRCDPISGHTALYWYRQSLGQGLEFLIYFQGNSAPDKSGLPSDRFSAERTGGSVSTLTIQRTQQEDSAVYLCASSQQGGVLEQYFGPGTRLTVT.

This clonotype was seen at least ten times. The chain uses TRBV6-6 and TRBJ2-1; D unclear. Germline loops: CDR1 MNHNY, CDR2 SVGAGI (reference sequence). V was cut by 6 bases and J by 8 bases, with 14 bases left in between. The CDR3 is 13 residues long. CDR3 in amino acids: CASSPGGIDEQFF. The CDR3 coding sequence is TGTGCCAGCAGCCCGGGCGGCATCGATGAGCAGTTCTTC.

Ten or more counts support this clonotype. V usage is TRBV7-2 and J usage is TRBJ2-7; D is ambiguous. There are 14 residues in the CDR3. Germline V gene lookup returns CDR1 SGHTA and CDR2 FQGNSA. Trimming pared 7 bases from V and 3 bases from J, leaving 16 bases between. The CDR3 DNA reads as TGTGCCAGCACCATAGGAGTCCCGCTCTACGAGCAGTACTTC. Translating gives CASTIGVPLYEQYF.

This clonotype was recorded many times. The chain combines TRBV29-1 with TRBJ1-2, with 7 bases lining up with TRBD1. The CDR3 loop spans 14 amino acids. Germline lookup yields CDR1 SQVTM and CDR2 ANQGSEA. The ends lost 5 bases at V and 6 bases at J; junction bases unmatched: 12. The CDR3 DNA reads TGCAGCGTTTTATCTCGGACAGGCGAGCATGGCTACACCTTC. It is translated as CSVLSRTGEHGYTF.

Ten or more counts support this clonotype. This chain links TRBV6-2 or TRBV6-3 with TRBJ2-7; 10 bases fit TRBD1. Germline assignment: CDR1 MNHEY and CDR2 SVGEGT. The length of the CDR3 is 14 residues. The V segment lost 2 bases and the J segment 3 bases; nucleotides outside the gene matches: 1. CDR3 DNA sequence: TGTGCCAGCAGTTACGGACAGGGGGTCTACGAGCAGTACTTC. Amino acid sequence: CASSYGQGVYEQYF.

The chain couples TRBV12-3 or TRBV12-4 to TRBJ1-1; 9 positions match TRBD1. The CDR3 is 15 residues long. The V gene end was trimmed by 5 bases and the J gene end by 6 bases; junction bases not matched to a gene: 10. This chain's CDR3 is CASSVQGARYSEAFF. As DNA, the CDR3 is TGTGCCAGCAGTGTACAGGGGGCAAGATATTCTGAAGCTTTCTTT.

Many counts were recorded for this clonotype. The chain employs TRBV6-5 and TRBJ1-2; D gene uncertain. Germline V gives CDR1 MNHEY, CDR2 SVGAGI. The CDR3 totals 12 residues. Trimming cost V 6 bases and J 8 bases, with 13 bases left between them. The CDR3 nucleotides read TGTGCCAGCAGGCAAGGCCCCAGAGGCTACACCTTC. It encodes CASRQGPRGYTF.

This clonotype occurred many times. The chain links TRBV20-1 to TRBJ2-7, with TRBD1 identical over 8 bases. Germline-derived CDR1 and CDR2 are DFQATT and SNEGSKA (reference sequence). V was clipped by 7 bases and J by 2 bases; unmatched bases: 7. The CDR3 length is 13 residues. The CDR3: CSVPGQEPYEQYF. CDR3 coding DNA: TGCAGTGTCCCGGGACAGGAGCCCTACGAGCAGTACTTC.

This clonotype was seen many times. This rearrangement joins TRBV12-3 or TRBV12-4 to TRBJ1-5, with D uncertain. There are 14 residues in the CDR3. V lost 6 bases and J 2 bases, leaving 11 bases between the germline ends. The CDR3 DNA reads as TGTGCCAGCAGCCACGGCCGCGGCAATCAGCCCCAGCATTTT. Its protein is CASSHGRGNQPQHF.

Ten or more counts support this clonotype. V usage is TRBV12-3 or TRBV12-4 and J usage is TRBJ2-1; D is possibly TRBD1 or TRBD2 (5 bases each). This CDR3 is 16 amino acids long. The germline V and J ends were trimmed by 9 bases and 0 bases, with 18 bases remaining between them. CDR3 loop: CASTGARTFSYNEQFF. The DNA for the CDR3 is TGTGCCAGTACCGGGGCGCGGACTTTCTCCTACAATGAGCAGTTCTTC.

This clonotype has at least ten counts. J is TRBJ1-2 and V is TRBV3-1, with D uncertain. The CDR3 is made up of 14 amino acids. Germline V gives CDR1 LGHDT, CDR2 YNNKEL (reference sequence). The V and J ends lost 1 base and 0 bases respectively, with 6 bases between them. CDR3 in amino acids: CASSQGVANYGYTF. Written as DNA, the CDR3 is TGTGCCAGCAGCCAAGGTGTCGCTAACTATGGCTACACCTTC.